Sequencing of this T cell receptor (beta chain) was carried out in a study of response to subunit inactivated influenza vaccine. Trimming cost V 3 bases and J 12 bases, with 19 bases left between them. This CDR3 is 14 amino acids long. From germline, CDR1 is MGHDK and CDR2 SYGVNS. Using its own MiXCR run on the RT-PCR reads, TCRdb lists one record per CDR3 protein. The data hold a few hundred thousand distinct CDR3 sequences, with roughly 10% observed a single time. In addition, the sample was reused for a study of T cells expressing NK-cell markers. That paper states: Synthesis of TCR beta cDNA relied on 5'RACE template switching carrying UMIs. Sequenced donors, eight in total, included seven who were HCMV-seropositive and one who was seronegative. What restricted sorting to alpha-beta TCR T cells in several experiments was an anti-gamma-delta TCR antibody. Top CD8+ clonotypes included the dominant CD3+CD56+NKG2C+ clonotypes in six donors. In a handful of donors, dominant clonotypes made up about 28.3-60.1% of CD3+CD56-NKG2C+ cells.

This receptor was identified in a man aged 45 to 65 who received an inactivated influenza vaccine. The chain recombines TRBV25-1 with TRBJ2-3, with D possibly being TRBD2 (6 bases). The specimen was PBMCs from blood, collected on the day of vaccination. The CDR3 nucleotides are TGTGCCAGCAGTGAGGTGGGGGGTGGACGTATTCAGTATTTT. The encoded protein is CASSEVGGGRIQYF. Together with reference TRBV25-1 and TRBJ2-3, the CDR3 gives the full variable domain: EADIYQTPRYLVIGTGKKITLECSQTMGHDKMYWYQQDPGMELHLIHYSYGVNSTEKGDLSSESTVSRIRTEHFPLTLESARPSHTSQYLCASSEVGGGRIQYFGPGTRLTVL.